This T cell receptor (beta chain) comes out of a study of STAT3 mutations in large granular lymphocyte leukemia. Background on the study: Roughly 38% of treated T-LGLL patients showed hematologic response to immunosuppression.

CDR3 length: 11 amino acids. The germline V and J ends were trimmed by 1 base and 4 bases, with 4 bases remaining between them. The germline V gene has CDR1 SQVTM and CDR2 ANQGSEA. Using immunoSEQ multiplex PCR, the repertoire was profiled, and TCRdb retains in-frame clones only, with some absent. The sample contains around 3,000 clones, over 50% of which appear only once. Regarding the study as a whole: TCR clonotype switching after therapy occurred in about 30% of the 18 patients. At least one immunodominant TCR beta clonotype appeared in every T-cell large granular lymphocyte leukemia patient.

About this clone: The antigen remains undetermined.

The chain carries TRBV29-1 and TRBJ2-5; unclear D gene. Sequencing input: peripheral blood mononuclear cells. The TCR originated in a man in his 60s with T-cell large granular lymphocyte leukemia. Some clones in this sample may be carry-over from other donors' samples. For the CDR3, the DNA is TGCAGCGTTGAAGTGGGAGAGACCCAGTACTTC. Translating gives CSVEVGETQYF.